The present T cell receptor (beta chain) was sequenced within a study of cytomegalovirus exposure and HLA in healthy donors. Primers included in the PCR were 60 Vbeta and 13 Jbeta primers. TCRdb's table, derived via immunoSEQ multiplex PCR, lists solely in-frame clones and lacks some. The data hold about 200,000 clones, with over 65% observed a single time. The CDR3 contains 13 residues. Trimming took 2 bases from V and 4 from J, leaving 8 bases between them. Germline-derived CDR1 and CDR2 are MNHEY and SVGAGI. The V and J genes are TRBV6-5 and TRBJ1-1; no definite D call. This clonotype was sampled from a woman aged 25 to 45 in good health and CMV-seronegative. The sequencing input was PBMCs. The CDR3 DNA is TGTGCCAGCAGTTACGTCTCGGGCACTGAAGCTTTCTTT. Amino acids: CASSYVSGTEAFF.